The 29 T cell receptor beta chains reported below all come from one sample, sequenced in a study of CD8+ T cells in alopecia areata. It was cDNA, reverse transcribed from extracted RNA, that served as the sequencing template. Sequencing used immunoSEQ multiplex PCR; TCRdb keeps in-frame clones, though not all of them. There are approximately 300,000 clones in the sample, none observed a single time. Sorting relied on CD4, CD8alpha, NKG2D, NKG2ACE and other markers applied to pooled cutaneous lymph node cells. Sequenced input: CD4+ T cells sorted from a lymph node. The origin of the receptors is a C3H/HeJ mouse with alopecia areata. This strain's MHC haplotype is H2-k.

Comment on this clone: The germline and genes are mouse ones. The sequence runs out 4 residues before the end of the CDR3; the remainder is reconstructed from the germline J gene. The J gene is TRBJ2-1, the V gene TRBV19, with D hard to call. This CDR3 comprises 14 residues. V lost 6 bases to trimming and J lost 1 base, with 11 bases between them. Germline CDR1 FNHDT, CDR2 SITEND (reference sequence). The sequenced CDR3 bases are TGTGCCAGCACGATGAGACAAAACTATGCT. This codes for CASTMRQNYA. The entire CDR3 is CASTMRQNYAEQFF.

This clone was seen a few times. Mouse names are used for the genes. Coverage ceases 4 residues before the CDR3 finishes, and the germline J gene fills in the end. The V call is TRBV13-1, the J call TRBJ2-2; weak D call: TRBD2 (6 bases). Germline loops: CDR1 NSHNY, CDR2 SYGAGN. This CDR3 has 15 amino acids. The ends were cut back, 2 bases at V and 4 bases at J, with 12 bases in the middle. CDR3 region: CASSESGGGTGQLYF. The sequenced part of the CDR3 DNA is TGTGCCAGCAGTGAATCGGGGGGAGGCACCGGG.

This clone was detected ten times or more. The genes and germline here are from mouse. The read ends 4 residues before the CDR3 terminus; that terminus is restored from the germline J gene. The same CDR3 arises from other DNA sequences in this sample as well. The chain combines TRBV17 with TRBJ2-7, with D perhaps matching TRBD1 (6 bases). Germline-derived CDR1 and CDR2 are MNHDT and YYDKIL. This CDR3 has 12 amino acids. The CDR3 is CASSLGQYEQYF. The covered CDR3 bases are TGTGCTAGCAGCCTCGGACAGTAT.

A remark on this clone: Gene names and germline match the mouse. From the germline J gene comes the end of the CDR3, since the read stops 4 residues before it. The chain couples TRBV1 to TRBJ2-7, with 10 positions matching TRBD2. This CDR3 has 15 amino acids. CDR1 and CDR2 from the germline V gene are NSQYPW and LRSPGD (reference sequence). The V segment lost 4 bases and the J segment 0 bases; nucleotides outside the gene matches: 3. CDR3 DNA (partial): TGCACCTGCAGTGGGGGGACTGGGGACTCCTAT. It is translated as CTCSGGTGDSY. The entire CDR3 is CTCSGGTGDSYEQYF.

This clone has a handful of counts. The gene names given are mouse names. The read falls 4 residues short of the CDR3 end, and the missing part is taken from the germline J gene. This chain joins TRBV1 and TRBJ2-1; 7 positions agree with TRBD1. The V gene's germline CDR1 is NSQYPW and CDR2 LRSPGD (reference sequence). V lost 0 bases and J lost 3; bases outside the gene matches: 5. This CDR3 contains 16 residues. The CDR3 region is CTCSADAGTVYAEQFF. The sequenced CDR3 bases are TGCACCTGCAGTGCAGATGCGGGGACAGTCTATGCT.

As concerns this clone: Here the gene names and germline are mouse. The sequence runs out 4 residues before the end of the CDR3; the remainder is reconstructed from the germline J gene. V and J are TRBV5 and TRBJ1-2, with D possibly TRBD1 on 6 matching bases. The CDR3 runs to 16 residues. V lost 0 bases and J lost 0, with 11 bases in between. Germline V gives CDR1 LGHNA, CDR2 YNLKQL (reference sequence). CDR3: CASSQDEGGANSDYTF. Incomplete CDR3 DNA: TGTGCCAGCAGCCAAGATGAAGGGGGTGCAAACTCC.

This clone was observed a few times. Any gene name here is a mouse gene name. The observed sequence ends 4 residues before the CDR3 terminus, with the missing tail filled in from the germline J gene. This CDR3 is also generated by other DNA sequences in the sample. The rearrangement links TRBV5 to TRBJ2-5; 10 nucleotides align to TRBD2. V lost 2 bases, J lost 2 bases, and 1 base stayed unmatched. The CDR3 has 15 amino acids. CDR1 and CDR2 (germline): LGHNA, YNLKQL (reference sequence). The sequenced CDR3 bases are TGTGCCAGCAGCCAAACTGGGGGGGGCCAAGAC. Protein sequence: CASSQTGGGQD. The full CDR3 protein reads CASSQTGGGQDTQYF.

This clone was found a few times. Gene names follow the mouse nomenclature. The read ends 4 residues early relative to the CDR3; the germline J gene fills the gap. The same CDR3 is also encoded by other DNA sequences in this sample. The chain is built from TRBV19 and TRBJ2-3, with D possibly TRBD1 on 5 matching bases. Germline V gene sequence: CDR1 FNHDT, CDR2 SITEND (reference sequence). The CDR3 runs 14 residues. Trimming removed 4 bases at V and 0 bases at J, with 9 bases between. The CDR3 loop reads CASSPGQSAETLYF. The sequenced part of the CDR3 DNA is TGTGCCAGCAGTCCCGGACAAAGTGCAGAA. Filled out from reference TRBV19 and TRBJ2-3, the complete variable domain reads GGIITQTPKFLIGQEGQKLTLKCQQNFNHDTMYWYRQDSGKGLRLIYYSITENDLQKGDLSEGYDASREKKSSFSLTVTSAQKNEMAVFLCASSPGQSAETLYFGSGTRLTVL.

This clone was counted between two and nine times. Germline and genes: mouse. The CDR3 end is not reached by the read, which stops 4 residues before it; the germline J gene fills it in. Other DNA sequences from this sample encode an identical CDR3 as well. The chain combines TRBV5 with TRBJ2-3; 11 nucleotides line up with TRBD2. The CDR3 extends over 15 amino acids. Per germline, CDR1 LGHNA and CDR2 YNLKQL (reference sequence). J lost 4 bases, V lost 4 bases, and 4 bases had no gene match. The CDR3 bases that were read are TGTGCCAGCAGCCCCCACTGGGGGGGCACAGAA. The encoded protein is CASSPHWGGTE. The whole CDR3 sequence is CASSPHWGGTETLYF.

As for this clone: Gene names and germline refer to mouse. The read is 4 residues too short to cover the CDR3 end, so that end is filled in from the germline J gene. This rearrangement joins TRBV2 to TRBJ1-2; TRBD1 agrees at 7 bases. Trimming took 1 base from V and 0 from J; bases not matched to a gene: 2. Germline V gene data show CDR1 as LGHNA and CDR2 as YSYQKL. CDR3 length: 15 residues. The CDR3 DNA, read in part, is TGTGCCAGCAGCCAAGCCGGGACAGCAAACTCC. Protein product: CASSQAGTANS. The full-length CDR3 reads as CASSQAGTANSDYTF.

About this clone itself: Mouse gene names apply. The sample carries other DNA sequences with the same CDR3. The CDR3 bases that were read are TGTGCCAGCAGTGATGCGGGGGGGGTTCAAGAC. Protein product: CASSDAGGVQD. The entire CDR3 is CASSDAGGVQDTQYF. The J gene is TRBJ2-5, the V gene TRBV13-1, with 7 bases identical to TRBD2. Sequencing ends 4 residues short of the CDR3 end; the germline J gene provides the rest. With 0 bases clipped from V and 3 bases from J, the junction kept 4 bases outside the gene matches. Germline V CDR1 and CDR2: NSHNY, SYGAGN. CDR3 length equals 15 residues.

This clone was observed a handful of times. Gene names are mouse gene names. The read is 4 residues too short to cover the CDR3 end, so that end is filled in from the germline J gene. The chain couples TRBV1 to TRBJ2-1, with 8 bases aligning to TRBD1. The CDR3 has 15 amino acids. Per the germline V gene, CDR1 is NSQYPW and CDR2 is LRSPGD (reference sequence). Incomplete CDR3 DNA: TGCACCTGCAGTGCAGATCTGGGCAGGGGGCCT. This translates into CTCSADLGRGP. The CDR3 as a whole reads CTCSADLGRGPEQFF.

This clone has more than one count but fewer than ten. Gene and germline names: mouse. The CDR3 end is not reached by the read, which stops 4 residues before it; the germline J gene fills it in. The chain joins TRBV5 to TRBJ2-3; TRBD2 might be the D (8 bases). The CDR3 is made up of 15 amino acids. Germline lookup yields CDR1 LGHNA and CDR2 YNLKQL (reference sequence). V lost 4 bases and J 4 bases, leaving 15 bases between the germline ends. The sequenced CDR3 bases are TGTGCCAGCAGCCCCCAGGGGGGGCGCTCAGAA. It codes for CASSPQGGRSE. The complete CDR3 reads CASSPQGGRSETLYF.

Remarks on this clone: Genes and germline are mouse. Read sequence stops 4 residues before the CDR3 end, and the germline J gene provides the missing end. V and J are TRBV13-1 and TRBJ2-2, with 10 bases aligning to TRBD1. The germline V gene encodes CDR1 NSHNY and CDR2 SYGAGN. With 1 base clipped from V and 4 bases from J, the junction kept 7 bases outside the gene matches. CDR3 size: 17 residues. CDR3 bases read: TGTGCCAGCAGTGATCCCAGACAGGGGGCGGTCACCGGG. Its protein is CASSDPRQGAVTG. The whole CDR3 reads CASSDPRQGAVTGQLYF.

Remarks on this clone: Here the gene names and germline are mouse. CDR3 DNA, as far as it was read: TGTGCCAGCAGTCCCGACTGGGGGCTTAGTGCAGAA. The encoded protein is CASSPDWGLSAE. The whole CDR3 protein is CASSPDWGLSAETLYF. The rearrangement joins TRBV14 to TRBJ2-3, with 9 bases lining up with TRBD2. The CDR3 is cut off 4 residues early in the read; its end comes from the germline J gene. This CDR3 has 16 amino acids. Germline values: CDR1 SGHDT, CDR2 FRDEAV. V shed 4 bases and J 0 bases; nucleotides not matched to a gene: 6.

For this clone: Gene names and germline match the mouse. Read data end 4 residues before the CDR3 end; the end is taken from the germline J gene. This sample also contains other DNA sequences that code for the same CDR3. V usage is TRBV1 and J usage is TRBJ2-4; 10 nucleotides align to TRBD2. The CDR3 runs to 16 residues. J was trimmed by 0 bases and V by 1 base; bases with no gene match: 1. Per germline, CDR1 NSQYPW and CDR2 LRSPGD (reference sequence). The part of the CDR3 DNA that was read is TGCACCTGCAGTGCAGGACTGGGGGGTAGTCAAAAC. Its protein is CTCSAGLGGSQN. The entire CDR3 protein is CTCSAGLGGSQNTLYF. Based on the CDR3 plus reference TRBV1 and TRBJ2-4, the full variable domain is VTLLEQNPRWRLVPRGQAVNLRCILKNSQYPWMSWYQQDLQKQLQWLFTLRSPGDKEVKSLPGADYLATRVTDTELRLQVANMSQGRTLYCTCSAGLGGSQNTLYFGAGTRLSVL.

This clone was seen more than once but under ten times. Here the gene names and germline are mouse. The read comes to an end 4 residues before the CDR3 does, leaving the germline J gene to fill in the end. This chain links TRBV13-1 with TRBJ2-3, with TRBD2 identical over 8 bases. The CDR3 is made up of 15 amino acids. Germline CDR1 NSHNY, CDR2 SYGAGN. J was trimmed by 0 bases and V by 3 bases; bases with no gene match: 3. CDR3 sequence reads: CASSGGGASAETLYF. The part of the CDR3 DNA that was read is TGTGCCAGCAGTGGGGGGGGCGCGAGTGCAGAA.

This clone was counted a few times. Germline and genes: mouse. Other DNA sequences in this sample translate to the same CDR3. CDR3 bases read: TGTGCCAGCAGCCAAGATTCGGGAGGGGGCACA. Encoded protein: CASSQDSGGGT. The full CDR3 sequence reads CASSQDSGGGTEVFF. J is TRBJ1-1 and V is TRBV5; D is possibly TRBD1 (6 bases). The CDR3 extends 4 residues past the end of the read, so its final part is completed from the germline J gene. The CDR3 has 15 residues. V was clipped by 0 bases and J by 4 bases, with 12 bases between them. CDR1 and CDR2 (germline): LGHNA, YNLKQL (reference sequence).

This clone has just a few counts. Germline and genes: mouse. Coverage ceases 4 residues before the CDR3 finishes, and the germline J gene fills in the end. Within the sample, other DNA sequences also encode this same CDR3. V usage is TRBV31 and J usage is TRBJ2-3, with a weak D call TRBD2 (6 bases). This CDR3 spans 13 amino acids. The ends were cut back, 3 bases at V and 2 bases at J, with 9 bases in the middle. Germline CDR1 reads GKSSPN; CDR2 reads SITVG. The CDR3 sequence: CAWRWGSAETLYF. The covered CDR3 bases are TGTGCCTGGAGGTGGGGGTCTGCAGAA. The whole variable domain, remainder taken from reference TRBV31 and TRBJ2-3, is AQTIHQWPVAEIKAVGSPLSLGCTIKGKSSPNLYWYWQATGGTLQQLFYSITVGQVESVVQLNLSASRPKDDQFILSTEKLLLSHSGFYLCAWRWGSAETLYFGSGTRLTVL.

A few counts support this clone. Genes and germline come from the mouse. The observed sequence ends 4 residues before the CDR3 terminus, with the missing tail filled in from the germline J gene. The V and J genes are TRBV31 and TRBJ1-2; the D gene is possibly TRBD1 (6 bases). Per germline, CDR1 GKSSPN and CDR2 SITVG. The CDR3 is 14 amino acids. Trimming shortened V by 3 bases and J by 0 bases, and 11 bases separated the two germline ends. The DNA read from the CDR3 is TGTGCCTGGAGCAAAGGGGGTACAAACTCC. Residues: CAWSKGGTNS. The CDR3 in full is CAWSKGGTNSDYTF. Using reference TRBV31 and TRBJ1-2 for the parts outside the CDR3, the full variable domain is AQTIHQWPVAEIKAVGSPLSLGCTIKGKSSPNLYWYWQATGGTLQQLFYSITVGQVESVVQLNLSASRPKDDQFILSTEKLLLSHSGFYLCAWSKGGTNSDYTFGSGTRLLVI.

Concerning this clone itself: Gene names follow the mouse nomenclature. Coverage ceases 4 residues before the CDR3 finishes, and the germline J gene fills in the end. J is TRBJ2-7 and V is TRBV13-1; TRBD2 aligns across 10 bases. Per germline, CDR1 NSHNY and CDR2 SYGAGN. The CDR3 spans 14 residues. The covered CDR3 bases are TGTGCCAGCAGATCCTGGGGGGGCGCTTAT. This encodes CASRSWGGAY. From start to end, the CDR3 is CASRSWGGAYEQYF.

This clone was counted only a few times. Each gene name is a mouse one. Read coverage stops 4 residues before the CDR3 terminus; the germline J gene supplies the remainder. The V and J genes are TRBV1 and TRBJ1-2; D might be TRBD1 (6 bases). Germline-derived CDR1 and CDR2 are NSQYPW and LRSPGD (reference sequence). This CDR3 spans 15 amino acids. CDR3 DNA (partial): TGCACCTGCAGTGCAGATGGGGGGGGGCGCTTC. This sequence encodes CTCSADGGGRF. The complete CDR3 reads CTCSADGGGRFDYTF.

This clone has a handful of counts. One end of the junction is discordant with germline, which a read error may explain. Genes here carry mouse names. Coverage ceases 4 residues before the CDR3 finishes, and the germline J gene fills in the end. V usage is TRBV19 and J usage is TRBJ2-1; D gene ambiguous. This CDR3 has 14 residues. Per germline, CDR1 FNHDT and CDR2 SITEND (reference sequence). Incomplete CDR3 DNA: TGTGCCAACAGTATACCAGATAACTATGCT. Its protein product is CANSIPDNYA. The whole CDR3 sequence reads CANSIPDNYAEQFF. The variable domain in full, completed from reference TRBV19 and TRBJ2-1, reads GGIITQTPKFLIGQEGQKLTLKCQQNFNHDTMYWYRQDSGKGLRLIYYSITENDLQKGDLSEGYDASREKKSSFSLTVTSAQKNEMAVFLCANSIPDNYAEQFFGPGTRLTVL.

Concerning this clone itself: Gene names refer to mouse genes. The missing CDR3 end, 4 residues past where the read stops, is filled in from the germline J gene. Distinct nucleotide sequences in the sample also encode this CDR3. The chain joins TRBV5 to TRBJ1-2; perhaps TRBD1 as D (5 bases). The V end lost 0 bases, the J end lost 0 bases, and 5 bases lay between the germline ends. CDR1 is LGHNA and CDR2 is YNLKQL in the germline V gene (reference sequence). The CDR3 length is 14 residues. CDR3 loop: CASSQDRANSDYTF. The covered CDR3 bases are TGTGCCAGCAGCCAAGACAGGGCAAACTCC.

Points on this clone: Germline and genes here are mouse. The CDR3 here is CASSIRTVLDEQYF. CDR3 DNA, as far as it was read: TGTGCCAGCAGTATCCGGACTGTTTTGGAT. The genes are TRBV19 and TRBJ2-7; perhaps TRBD2 as D (6 bases). The sequenced fragment ends 4 residues before the CDR3 boundary, so the rest is inferred from the germline J gene. The CDR3 covers 14 residues. The germline CDR1 and CDR2 sequences are FNHDT and SITEND (reference sequence).

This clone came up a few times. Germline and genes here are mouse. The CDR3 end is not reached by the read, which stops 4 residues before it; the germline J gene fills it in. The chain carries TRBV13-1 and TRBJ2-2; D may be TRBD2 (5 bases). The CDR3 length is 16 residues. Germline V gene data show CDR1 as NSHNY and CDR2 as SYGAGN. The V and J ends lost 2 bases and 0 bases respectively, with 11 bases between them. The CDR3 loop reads CASSDWALANTGQLYF. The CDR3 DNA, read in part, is TGTGCCAGCAGTGACTGGGCCCTGGCAAACACCGGG.

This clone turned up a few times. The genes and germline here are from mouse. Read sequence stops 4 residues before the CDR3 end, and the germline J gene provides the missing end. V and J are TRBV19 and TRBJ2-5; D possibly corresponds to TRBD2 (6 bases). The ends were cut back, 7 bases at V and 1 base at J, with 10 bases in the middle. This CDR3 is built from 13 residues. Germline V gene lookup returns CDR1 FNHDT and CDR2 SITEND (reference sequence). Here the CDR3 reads CASPTGYQDTQYF. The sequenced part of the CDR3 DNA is TGTGCCAGCCCCACTGGGTACCAAGAC.

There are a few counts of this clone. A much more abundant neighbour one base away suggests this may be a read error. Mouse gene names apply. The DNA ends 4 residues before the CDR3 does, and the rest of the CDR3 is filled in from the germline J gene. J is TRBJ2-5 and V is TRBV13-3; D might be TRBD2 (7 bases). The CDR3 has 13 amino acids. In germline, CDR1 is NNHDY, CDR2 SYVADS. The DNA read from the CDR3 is TGTGCCAGCAGTGATGGGGGGGCGGAC. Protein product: CASSDGGAD. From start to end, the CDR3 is CASSDGGADTQYF.

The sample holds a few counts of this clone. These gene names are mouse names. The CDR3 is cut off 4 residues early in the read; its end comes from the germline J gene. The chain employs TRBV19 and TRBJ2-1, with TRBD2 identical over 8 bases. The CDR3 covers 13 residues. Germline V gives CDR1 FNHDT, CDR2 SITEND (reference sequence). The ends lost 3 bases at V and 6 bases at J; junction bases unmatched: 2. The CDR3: CASSRGGLAEQFF. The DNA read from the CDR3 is TGTGCCAGCAGTAGGGGGGGGCTTGCT.